This is a list of T cell receptor beta chains from one sample in a study of beta chain features in type 1 diabetes. Assay: immunoSEQ multiplex PCR; the TCRdb copy retains only in-frame clones and omits some. The sample carries roughly 230,000 clones, roughly 9.6% recorded once. Specimen: naive CD4+ T cells from blood. The receptors here all came from a young woman in good health. CDR3s include the opening cysteine and the closing phenylalanine or tryptophan. Each record gives: CDR3 length, V gene, J gene, CDR3 protein.

14	TRBV27	TRBJ2-3	CASSFAAGTDTQYF
16	TRBV7-9	TRBJ2-4	CASSRRSGSGESIQYF
13	TRBV7-2	TRBJ1-1	CASSAGLPAEAFF
15	TRBV30	TRBJ1-1	CAWMRVRRSNTEAFF
16	TRBV5-4	TRBJ2-7	CASSPTGGTNSYEQYF
13	TRBV11-2	TRBJ2-1	CASSFRVTGEQFF
16	TRBV11-2	TRBJ1-1	CASSSPRDRVIAEAFF
15	TRBV6-1	TRBJ2-7	CASSDGLAGIDEQYF
13	TRBV5-1	TRBJ1-5	CASSSTGTQPQHF
13	TRBV5-6	TRBJ2-5	CASVGRQLETQYF
16	TRBV18	TRBJ2-5	CASRGPGQGTQETQYF
14	TRBV9	TRBJ2-3	CASSVTSGTDTQYF
17	TRBV15	TRBJ2-1	CATSRYREPRSGNEQFF
15	TRBV5-5	TRBJ2-1	CASSFTREGYNEQFF
13	TRBV9	TRBJ2-5	CASNPAGQETQYF
14	TRBV7-3	TRBJ1-6	CASSLSGIASPLHF
17	TRBV10-3	TRBJ2-3	CAISVGRPIGGTDTQYF
17	TRBV5-6	TRBJ2-2	CASSGGGLAGGAGELFF
16	TRBV18	TRBJ2-1	CASSPRLAGGTGEQFF
18	TRBV5-1	TRBJ1-1	CASTPDLGRIARNTEAFF
16	TRBV6-1	TRBJ2-7	CASSGPLRDSYYEQYF
15	TRBV19	TRBJ2-3	CASSMETSGRDTQYF
14	TRBV7-9	TRBJ1-2	CATVGTASNYGYTF
12	TRBV7-2	TRBJ1-5	CASSPPGKPQHF
15	TRBV29-1	TRBJ2-5	CSVDTGTGGPRTQYF
14	TRBV6-6	TRBJ2-1	CASSSFGSGNEQFF
13	TRBV2	TRBJ2-3	CASSDGSADTQYF
13	TRBV29-1	TRBJ1-2	CSAWDRGSYGYTF
13	TRBV5-1	TRBJ2-1	CASSPLDVNEQFF
15	TRBV6-4	TRBJ1-4	CASSDSRQGGEKLFF
15	TRBV5-4	TRBJ2-3	CASSWGQGSTDTQYF
15	TRBV10-3	TRBJ1-5	CAISESLYSNQPQHF
13	TRBV19	TRBJ1-5	CASSNGGNQPQHF
15	TRBV6-1	TRBJ2-2	CASSEQGGGSGELFF
16	TRBV6-6	TRBJ2-6	CASTLGGAAGANVLTF
12	TRBV2	TRBJ2-7	CASSGQSYEQYF
14	TRBV30	TRBJ1-1	CAWSVINAETEAFF
15	TRBV5-1	TRBJ2-3	CASSATGVSTDTQYF
13	TRBV11-2	TRBJ1-1	CASSFPGDTEAFF
15	TRBV9	TRBJ2-2	CASSERGADTGELFF
13	TRBV7-9	TRBJ1-5	CASSLLPNQPQHF
16	TRBV6-5	TRBJ1-5	CASSFPPAGVNQPQHF
20	TRBV28	TRBJ1-1	CASSLFYPRRGGQMNTEAFF
13	TRBV7-3	TRBJ1-2	CASSLSGGDGYTF
14	TRBV10-3	TRBJ2-7	CAITRGLAGEEQYF
15	TRBV13	TRBJ2-7	CASSLLLTRSYEQYF
15	TRBV6-6	TRBJ2-7	CASSLAGRDYYEQYF
13	TRBV6-1	TRBJ2-5	CASMVQAQETQYF
15	TRBV2	TRBJ1-5	CASSPDRGGNQPQHF
15	TRBV6-6	TRBJ2-4	CASSASGETKNIQYF